The next 12 T cell receptor beta chains were all read from a single sample in a study of cytomegalovirus exposure and HLA in healthy donors. With 60 Vbeta and 13 Jbeta primers, the PCR was carried out. Method: immunoSEQ multiplex PCR; TCRdb's copy keeps in-frame clones and lacks some. In the table there are around 130,000 clones, roughly 80% of which are singletons. The sample consisted of PBMCs. The receptors here all came from a female donor in good health and CMV-seronegative.

The chain links TRBV2 to TRBJ1-2; 8 bases are a match to TRBD1. The CDR3 contains 13 residues. Germline V CDR1 and CDR2: SNHLY, FYNNEI. V lost 9 bases and J lost 3; bases outside the gene matches: 6. As DNA, the CDR3 is TGTGCCAGTAACAGGGGGGTATACTATGGCTACACCTTC. This codes for CASNRGVYYGYTF. The full variable domain, with the rest looked up from reference TRBV2 and TRBJ1-2, is EPEVTQTPSHQVTQMGQEVILRCVPISNHLYFYWYRQILGQKVEFLVSFYNNEISEKSEIFDDQFSVERPDGSNFTLKIRSTKLEDSAMYFCASNRGVYYGYTFGSGTRLTVV.

This clone was observed a handful of times. This chain joins TRBV7-2 and TRBJ1-1; possibly TRBD1 for D (5 bases). Germline lookup yields CDR1 SGHTA and CDR2 FQGNSA. V lost 8 bases and J lost 0, with 10 bases in between. The length of the CDR3 is 13 residues. This CDR3 is CASLPGMNTEAFF. The CDR3 region has the DNA TGTGCCAGCCTCCCAGGGATGAACACTGAAGCTTTCTTT.

The chain is built from TRBV10-3 and TRBJ2-2; weak D call: TRBD1 (5 bases). CDR3 size: 13 residues. Per the germline V gene, CDR1 is ENHRY and CDR2 is SYGVKD. Trimming pared 3 bases from V and 8 bases from J, leaving 10 bases between. CDR3 nucleotides: TGTGCCATCAGTGATGGACAACTGGGGGAGCTGTTTTTT. It is translated as CAISDGQLGELFF.

This clone was counted only a few times. This rearrangement joins TRBV4-1 to TRBJ1-5, with D hard to call. CDR1 is MGHRA, CDR2 YSYEKL, per germline. The germline V and J ends were trimmed by 0 bases and 5 bases, with 14 bases remaining between them. The CDR3 loop spans 16 amino acids. CDR3 protein: CASSQEAADFHQPQHF. The CDR3, as DNA: TGCGCCAGCAGCCAAGAGGCCGCCGATTTCCATCAGCCCCAGCATTTT.

The rearrangement uses TRBV5-4 and TRBJ2-1, with TRBD2 matching 8 bases. V shed 3 bases and J 4 bases; nucleotides not matched to a gene: 6. The CDR3 is made up of 15 amino acids. Germline CDR1 SGHNT, CDR2 YYREEE (reference sequence). The DNA of the CDR3 is TGTGCCAGCAGCTCCCTGGCTAGCGGGTACAATGAGCAGTTCTTC. Translation gives CASSSLASGYNEQFF. The variable domain in full, with the rest retrieved from reference TRBV5-4 and TRBJ2-1, is ETGVTQSPTHLIKTRGQQVTLRCSSQSGHNTVSWYQQALGQGPQFIFQYYREEENGRGNFPPRFSGLQFPNYSSELNVNALELDDSALYLCASSSLASGYNEQFFGPGTRLTVL.

This sequence joins TRBV5-1 and TRBJ2-2; D gene ambiguous. Trimming took off 0 bases at V and 2 bases at J, with 5 bases between the two ends. The germline gives CDR1 SGHRS, CDR2 YFSETQ. CDR3 length equals 14 residues. CDR3 protein: CASSLDSNTGELFF. CDR3 DNA sequence: TGCGCCAGCAGCTTGGACAGTAACACCGGGGAGCTGTTTTTT.

The chain couples TRBV10-3 to TRBJ2-1; TRBD2 matches at 10 bases. V lost 3 bases, J lost 6 bases, and 8 bases stayed unmatched. CDR1 and CDR2 (germline): ENHRY, SYGVKD. The CDR3 extends over 16 amino acids. DNA of the CDR3: TGTGCCATCAGTGAAGCAATAACTAGCGGGACCAATGAGCAGTTCTTC. Translation: CAISEAITSGTNEQFF.

This clone was seen just once. The chain has TRBV29-1 and TRBJ2-2, with 10 bases that match TRBD2. V lost 7 bases, J lost 2 bases, and 13 bases stayed unmatched. From germline, CDR1 is SQVTM and CDR2 ANQGSEA. The CDR3 runs 17 residues. CDR3 sequence (DNA): TGCAGCGCCCGGAGGGTAGCGGGAGGATTTAACACCGGGGAGCTGTTTTTT. This translates into CSARRVAGGFNTGELFF.

The chain is built from TRBV23-1 and TRBJ1-5; TRBD1 matches 8 bases. TRBV23-1 has ORF status, its function being uncertain. V shed 2 bases and J 2 bases; nucleotides not matched to a gene: 2. There are 15 residues in the CDR3. The CDR3 DNA is TGCGCCAGCAGTCAAGAGGGACAGGGCAATCAGCCCCAGCATTTT. Residues: CASSQEGQGNQPQHF.

The V and J genes are TRBV7-9 and TRBJ2-7, with 7 positions matching TRBD1. The V and J ends lost 5 bases and 6 bases, in that order; junction bases with no gene match: 7. The CDR3 is 13 amino acids. Germline CDR1 is SEHNR and CDR2 is FQNEAQ (reference sequence). The CDR3 DNA reads as TGTGCCAGCAGCGCCGACAGGGCAGGCGAGCAGTACTTC. This translates into CASSADRAGEQYF.

Remarks on this clone: One end of the junction does not line up with germline, which may come from a read error. The sample holds other DNA sequences that translate to the same CDR3. V is TRBV6-5 and J is TRBJ1-2; TRBD1 matches at 9 bases. CDR1 and CDR2 from the germline V gene are MNHEY and SVGAGI. The CDR3 is 15 amino acids. CDR3 protein: CASSLGQGFDYGYTF. CDR3 coding DNA: TGTGCCAGCAGTTTGGGACAGGGCTTCGACTATGGCTACACCTTT.

The rearrangement joins TRBV4-2 to TRBJ2-1; D call uncertain. Trimming removed 0 bases from V and 9 bases from J, with 15 bases in between. The germline V gene has CDR1 LGHNA and CDR2 YNFKEQ. There are 15 residues in the CDR3. The CDR3 reads CASSQDRDSLSEQFF. The CDR3 region has the DNA TGTGCCAGCAGCCAAGATCGTGACTCTTTGAGTGAGCAGTTCTTC.